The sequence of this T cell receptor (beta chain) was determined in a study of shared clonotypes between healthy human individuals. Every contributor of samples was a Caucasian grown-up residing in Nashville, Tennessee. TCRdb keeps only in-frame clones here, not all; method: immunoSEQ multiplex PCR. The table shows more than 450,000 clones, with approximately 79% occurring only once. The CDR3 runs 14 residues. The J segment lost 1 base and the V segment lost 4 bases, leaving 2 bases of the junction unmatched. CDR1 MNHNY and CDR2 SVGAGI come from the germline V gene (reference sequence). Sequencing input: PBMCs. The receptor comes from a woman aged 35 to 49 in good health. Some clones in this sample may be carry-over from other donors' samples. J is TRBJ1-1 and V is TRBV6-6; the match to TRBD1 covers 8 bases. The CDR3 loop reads CASSFGTGNTEAFF. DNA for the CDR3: TGTGCCAGCAGTTTCGGGACAGGGAACACTGAAGCTTTCTTT.